One TCR beta chain is described in this entry. At one of its ends the junction is not consistent with the germline gene, which may arise from a read error. There are 12 residues in the CDR3. CDR1 and CDR2 from the germline V gene are SGHDT and YYEEEE. The PCR was carried out with 60 Vbeta primers and 13 Jbeta primers. The repertoire was sequenced with immunoSEQ multiplex PCR; TCRdb's copy has only in-frame clones and lacks some. The profile covers around 150,000 clones, with approximately 83% appearing a single time and 1.5% taken by the ten largest. The data are from a study of cytomegalovirus exposure and HLA in healthy donors.

J is TRBJ2-4 and V is TRBV5-6; TRBD2 is a possible D gene (6 bases). Sequencing was performed on PBMCs. The TCR originated in a woman between 18 and 29 years old in good health and CMV-seronegative. CDR3 sequence (DNA): TGTGCCAGCAGCTTCGGGGGAAACAGTCAGTACTTC. Translating it yields CASSFGGNSQYF.